This TCR beta chain was sequenced during a study of shared clonotypes between healthy human individuals. The study, taken as a whole, reports: Donor scarcity curtailed the genetic and exposure-history diversity represented herein.

Authors' processing steps: ImmunoSEQ yielded junction-only sequences lacking quality scores, so filtering differed. Profiled with immunoSEQ multiplex PCR; TCRdb holds only in-frame clones, not every one. For V, J and clone size, that table is used; D and trimming come from the DNA. The table has hundreds of thousands of clones, about 80% seen once. The CDR3 has 15 residues. Germline CDR1 MDHEN, CDR2 SYDVKM. Trimming shortened V by 2 bases and J by 1 base, and 10 bases separated the two germline ends. About this clone: The antigen is unknown.

The sample comprised memory CD4+ T cells sorted from blood. Subset given: CD45RA-negative fraction. The rearrangement joins TRBV28 to TRBJ2-3; a weak D match, TRBD1 (6 bases). The TCR was taken from a woman in her thirties in good health. The CDR3 DNA reads TGTGCCAGCAGTTTAAGGCAGGGGCGCACAGATACGCAGTATTTT. Protein sequence: CASSLRQGRTDTQYF. Variable domain in full (rest from reference TRBV28 and TRBJ2-3): DVKVTQSSRYLVKRTGEKVFLECVQDMDHENMFWYRQDPGLGLRLIYFSYDVKMKEKGDIPEGYSVSREKKERFSLILESASTNQTSMYLCASSLRQGRTDTQYFGPGTRLTVL.